What follows are 14 T cell receptor beta chains derived from one specimen sequenced in a study of CD8+CD57+ T cells in acquired aplastic anemia. TCR beta VDJ and CDR3 were profiled, and genomic DNA was the template. TCRdb analysed the reads with MiXCR anew, one entry per CDR3 protein. The sample has 250,000 to 300,000 distinct CDR3 sequences, 56% seen once. Sequencing used sorted CD4+, CD8+, or CD8+CD57+ T cells (not recorded which) from PBMCs. The origin of the receptors is a human donor with severe aplastic anemia or a healthy control (not recorded which).

The chain employs TRBV12-5 and TRBJ1-2; TRBD1 might be the D (5 bases). This CDR3 region has 12 residues. CDR1 and CDR2 (germline): LGHNT, FRNRAP. Trimming cost V 6 bases and J 8 bases, with 13 bases left between them. The CDR3 reads CASGGGAWGYTF. CDR3 coding DNA: TGTGCTAGTGGAGGTGGGGCTTGGGGCTACACCTTC.

This clonotype turned up a few times. The rearrangement joins TRBV5-1 to TRBJ1-1, with D uncertain. This CDR3 region has 15 residues. V was shortened by 4 bases and J by 0 bases, with 13 bases between the two germline ends. CDR1 and CDR2 (germline): SGHRS, YFSETQ. Here the CDR3 DNA reads TGCGCCAGCAGCACGTCGCAGAACATGAACACTGAAGCTTTCTTT. Amino acid sequence: CASSTSQNMNTEAFF.

This clonotype has a handful of counts. Being one base from a much bigger clone, this may be a read error. This likely comes from a read error, as the CDR3 has no conserved phenylalanine or tryptophan at its end. This CDR3 reads CASSSEGQGSGNTIYL. CDR3 DNA: TGCGCCAGCAGCAGCGAGGGACAGGGCTCTGGAAACACCATATATCTT. The chain uses TRBV5-1 and TRBJ1-3, with 9 bases matching TRBD1. Germline V lookup: CDR1 SGHRS, CDR2 YFSETQ. The ends lost 4 bases at V and 0 bases at J; junction bases unmatched: 5. CDR3 length equals 16 residues.

Concerning this clonotype: Its ends do not fully match the called genes, so a read error is possible. The chain links TRBV10-1 to TRBJ2-3; perhaps TRBD2 as D (6 bases). Per germline, CDR1 WNHNN and CDR2 SYGVQD (reference sequence). The CDR3 is 16 residues long. The CDR3 is CASSESGQGGSDTQYF. The DNA of the CDR3 is TGCGCCAGCAGTGAGTCGGGGCAGGGAGGATCGGATACGCAATATTTT.

The sample holds many counts of this clonotype. The chain carries TRBV20-1 and TRBJ2-5; 12 bases fit TRBD2. Germline V CDR1 and CDR2: DFQATT, SNEGSKA (reference sequence). CDR3 length: 14 amino acids. Losses at the gene ends were 1 base for V and 5 bases for J; bases not matched to a gene: 2. This CDR3 is CSARASGGVETQYF. The CDR3 DNA sequence: TGCAGTGCTAGAGCTAGCGGGGGGGTGGAGACCCAGTACTTC.

The V and J genes are TRBV9 and TRBJ2-1, with D perhaps TRBD1 (6 bases). The germline CDR1 and CDR2 sequences are SGDLS and YYNGEE. The V end lost 7 bases, the J end lost 8 bases, and 10 bases lay between the germline ends. CDR3 length equals 11 residues. CDR3 DNA sequence: TGTGCCAGCGGGGGCCCCGATGAGCAGTTCTTC. Protein product: CASGGPDEQFF. Filled out from reference TRBV9 and TRBJ2-1, the complete variable domain reads DSGVTQTPKHLITATGQRVTLRCSPRSGDLSVYWYQQSLDQGLQFLIQYYNGEERAKGNILERFSAQQFPDLHSELNLSSLELGDSALYFCASGGPDEQFFGPGTRLTVL.

This chain uses TRBV9 with TRBJ2-1; 8 bases are a match to TRBD1. V lost 7 bases to trimming and J lost 6 bases; unmatched junction nucleotides: 9. The CDR3 contains 14 residues. Germline V gene data show CDR1 as SGDLS and CDR2 as YYNGEE. The CDR3 DNA reads as TGTGCCAGCTTCCACGACAGGGGCGGCAATGAGCAGTTCTTC. Translated, it gives CASFHDRGGNEQFF.

The CDR3 DNA reads as TGTGCCAGCAGTGAAATGAAGGGAAACAATTCACCCCTCCACTTT. Translation: CASSEMKGNNSPLHF. The genes are TRBV7-3 and TRBJ1-6; D is unclear. Looked up from germline, CDR1 is SGHTA and CDR2 is FQGTGA. CDR3 size: 15 residues. The ends were cut back, 6 bases at V and 7 bases at J, with 16 bases in the middle.

This chain joins TRBV24-1 and TRBJ1-1; TRBD1 agrees at 7 bases. The CDR3 consists of 13 residues. Germline V gene data show CDR1 as KGHDR and CDR2 as SFDVKD. With 4 bases clipped from V and 8 bases from J, the junction kept 6 bases outside the gene matches. This CDR3 is CATSEQPTGEAFF. CDR3 nucleotide sequence: TGTGCCACCAGTGAACAGCCGACAGGGGAAGCTTTCTTT.

Points on this clonotype: A much larger clone differs from this one at a single base, so this may be a read error. The chain couples TRBV6-5 to TRBJ1-6, with D uncertain. The germline gives CDR1 MNHEY, CDR2 SVGAGI. The V and J ends lost 0 bases and 7 bases respectively, with 7 bases between them. This CDR3 region has 14 residues. CDR3 nucleotide sequence: TGTGCCAGCAGTTACTCGTGGTTGAATTCACCCCTCCACTTT. It yields the protein CASSYSWLNSPLHF.

This clonotype was seen more than once but under ten times. The chain is built from TRBV29-1 and TRBJ2-5, with D possibly being TRBD1 or TRBD2 (5 bases each). Trimming removed 3 bases at V and 3 bases at J, with 14 bases between. Per germline, CDR1 SQVTM and CDR2 ANQGSEA. This CDR3 has 14 amino acids. CDR3 amino acids: CSVDPRDGEETQYF. As DNA, the CDR3 is TGCAGCGTTGATCCCCGGGACGGAGAAGAGACCCAGTACTTC.

The rearrangement links TRBV20-1 to TRBJ2-7; 8 nucleotides line up with TRBD1. The CDR3 length is 14 residues. Per the germline V gene, CDR1 is DFQATT and CDR2 is SNEGSKA (reference sequence). The V segment lost 3 bases and the J segment 7 bases; nucleotides outside the gene matches: 11. CDR3 coding DNA: TGCAGTGCTAGGGGCGGCAGGGGGCCGTCGGAGCAGTACTTC. Translating gives CSARGGRGPSEQYF.

This chain uses TRBV7-3 with TRBJ2-3, with TRBD1 as a possible D gene (5 bases). The CDR3 runs to 15 residues. The V and J ends lost 5 bases and 0 bases respectively, with 12 bases between them. Germline CDR1 reads SGHTA; CDR2 reads FQGTGA. The CDR3 loop is CASSPRAFSTDTQYF. The CDR3 region has the DNA TGTGCCAGCAGCCCCAGGGCTTTTAGCACAGATACGCAGTATTTT.

This chain's CDR3 is CASSFMGPTYEQYF. In DNA, the CDR3 is TGCGCCAGCAGCTTTATGGGCCCGACCTACGAGCAGTACTTC. The gene calls are TRBV5-1 and TRBJ2-7; D uncertain. This CDR3 spans 14 amino acids. CDR1 SGHRS and CDR2 YFSETQ come from the germline V gene. Between the trimmed V and J ends, which lost 2 bases and 2 bases, there was a span of 11 bases.